A selection of T cell receptor beta chains follows, all from one sample in a study of cytomegalovirus exposure and HLA in healthy donors. TCRdb keeps only in-frame clones here, not all; method: immunoSEQ multiplex PCR. Of around 130,000 clones listed, 60% to 80% are singletons. Sequenced input: PBMCs. The receptor source for this set is a man aged 50 or older in good health and CMV-seronegative. CDR3s include the opening cysteine and the closing phenylalanine or tryptophan. Fields, in order: clone size, V gene, J gene, D gene, CDR3 protein, CDR3 DNA. The D gene is left open where the match is weak. Only some rows state a clone size, as once, few, many or a class for expanded clones.

abundance: .
v_gene: TRBV29-1
j_gene: TRBJ2-5
d_gene: .
CDR3aa: CSVNREQETQYF
CDR3nt: TGCAGCGTCAACAGGGAACAAGAGACCCAGTACTTC

abundance: .
v_gene: TRBV2
j_gene: TRBJ2-6
d_gene: TRBD1
CDR3aa: CASSLQGASPGANVLTF
CDR3nt: TGTGCCAGCAGTTTGCAGGGGGCATCGCCTGGGGCCAACGTCCTGACTTTC

abundance: many
v_gene: TRBV2
j_gene: TRBJ1-1
d_gene: .
CDR3aa: CASRQNTEAFF
CDR3nt: TGTGCCAGCAGACAGAACACTGAAGCTTTCTTT

abundance: .
v_gene: TRBV6-1
j_gene: TRBJ1-1
d_gene: .
CDR3aa: CASSERGAPNTEAFF
CDR3nt: TGTGCCAGCAGTGAACGGGGGGCGCCGAACACTGAAGCTTTCTTT

abundance: once
v_gene: TRBV5-1
j_gene: TRBJ2-1
d_gene: TRBD2
CDR3aa: CASSQETGTTNNEQFF
CDR3nt: TGCGCCAGCAGCCAAGAAACGGGGACTACTAACAATGAGCAGTTCTTC

abundance: .
v_gene: TRBV7-2
j_gene: TRBJ2-3
d_gene: .
CDR3aa: CASSPGPQADTQYF
CDR3nt: TGTGCCAGCAGCCCCGGACCACAGGCAGATACGCAGTATTTT

abundance: .
v_gene: TRBV6-1
j_gene: TRBJ2-7
d_gene: .
CDR3aa: CASSDGSSYEQYF
CDR3nt: TGTGCCAGCAGTGACGGGAGCTCCTACGAGCAGTACTTC

abundance: .
v_gene: TRBV5-4
j_gene: TRBJ2-7
d_gene: .
CDR3aa: CASSLKTSTGNEQYF
CDR3nt: TGTGCCAGCAGCTTGAAAACTAGCACGGGAAACGAGCAGTACTTC

abundance: .
v_gene: TRBV28
j_gene: TRBJ1-5
d_gene: .
CDR3aa: CASSSPPSQGGQPQHF
CDR3nt: TGTGCCAGCAGTTCCCCTCCCTCGCAGGGCGGTCAGCCCCAGCATTTT

abundance: .
v_gene: TRBV9
j_gene: TRBJ2-1
d_gene: TRBD1
CDR3aa: CASSEPGTGGWDEQFF
CDR3nt: TGTGCCAGCAGCGAGCCCGGGACAGGGGGCTGGGATGAGCAGTTCTTC

abundance: .
v_gene: TRBV9
j_gene: TRBJ2-1
d_gene: TRBD2
CDR3aa: CASSVEASGGIEQFF
CDR3nt: TGTGCCAGCAGCGTAGAGGCTAGCGGGGGAATTGAGCAGTTCTTC

abundance: .
v_gene: TRBV5-4
j_gene: TRBJ2-5
d_gene: TRBD1
CDR3aa: CASSSRQGRETQYF
CDR3nt: TGTGCCAGCAGCTCGAGACAGGGGAGGGAGACCCAGTACTTC

abundance: .
v_gene: TRBV29-1
j_gene: TRBJ2-5
d_gene: .
CDR3aa: CSVEGRQETQYF
CDR3nt: TGCAGCGTTGAAGGTAGACAAGAGACCCAGTACTTC

abundance: .
v_gene: TRBV5-6
j_gene: TRBJ2-7
d_gene: TRBD1
CDR3aa: CASGQGAYEQYF
CDR3nt: TGTGCCAGCGGACAGGGGGCCTACGAGCAGTACTTC

abundance: few
v_gene: TRBV25-1
j_gene: TRBJ2-1
d_gene: .
CDR3aa: CASSVAGTSESEQFF
CDR3nt: TGTGCCAGCAGTGTCGCCGGGACTTCCGAAAGTGAGCAGTTCTTC

abundance: .
v_gene: TRBV27
j_gene: TRBJ1-1
d_gene: .
CDR3aa: CASSSTGNPEAFF
CDR3nt: TGTGCCAGCAGCTCCACAGGGAACCCTGAAGCTTTCTTT

abundance: few
v_gene: TRBV6-5
j_gene: TRBJ1-1
d_gene: .
CDR3aa: CASSLYSKTNTEAFF
CDR3nt: TGTGCCAGCAGTTTATACAGCAAAACGAACACTGAAGCTTTCTTT